These T cell receptor beta chains were read from a single sample in a study of blood T cell repertoires in COVID-19. Data came from immunoSEQ multiplex PCR; TCRdb stores just in-frame clones and leaves some out. The sample records roughly 60,000 clones, over 75% being singletons. Source material: peripheral blood. The receptor set was obtained from a man aged 45 to 65 with active COVID-19. Both conserved end residues are part of each CDR3. Each record gives: clone size, V gene, CDR3 length, J gene, D gene, CDR3 protein, CDR3 DNA. A D gene is named only where the DNA matches it firmly. The size field is filled for only some rows; it gives once, few, many or a size class.

NA	TRBV20-1	11	TRBJ1-1	TRBD1	CSAKGQAEAFF	TGCAGTGCTAAAGGACAGGCTGAAGCTTTCTTT
NA	TRBV7-3	18	TRBJ2-2	TRBD2	CASSFSGGAYGNTGELFF	TGTGCCAGCAGCTTTAGCGGGGGGGCCTATGGAAACACCGGGGAGCTGTTTTTT
NA	TRBV6-1	19	TRBJ2-6	TRBD1	CASSGSRDRVSSGANVLTF	TGTGCCAGCAGTGGCAGCCGGGACAGGGTGTCCTCTGGGGCCAACGTCCTGACTTTC
NA	TRBV6-5	13	TRBJ2-1	NA	CASIEGSNNEQFF	TGTGCCAGCATCGAGGGCTCCAACAATGAGCAGTTCTTC
once	TRBV28	13	TRBJ2-1	NA	CASEGDNNNEQFF	TGTGCCAGCGAGGGGGACAACAACAATGAGCAGTTCTTC
NA	TRBV18	17	TRBJ1-3	TRBD1	CASSPRGQPSSGNTIYF	TGTGCCAGCTCACCGAGGGGACAGCCGAGCTCTGGAAACACCATATATTTT
NA	TRBV4-2	16	TRBJ2-3	TRBD2	CASSQNRGGRTDTQYF	TGTGCCAGCAGCCAAAATCGGGGGGGCCGCACAGATACGCAGTATTTT
NA	TRBV29-1	12	TRBJ2-5	NA	CSVETGGETQYF	TGCAGCGTTGAAACTGGGGGCGAGACCCAGTACTTC
once	TRBV4-2	14	TRBJ2-7	TRBD2	CASSRERGAYEQYF	TGTGCCAGCAGCCGGGAGCGGGGGGCCTACGAGCAGTACTTC
NA	TRBV6-5	13	TRBJ2-2	NA	CASSRVLTGELFF	TGTGCCAGCAGTCGTGTTCTCACCGGGGAGCTGTTTTTT
once	TRBV18	13	TRBJ2-7	NA	CASSQRVGDEQYF	TGTGCCAGCTCACAAAGGGTCGGGGACGAGCAGTACTTC
few	TRBV7-9	15	TRBJ1-4	TRBD1	CASSSNRGLGEKLFF	TGTGCCAGCAGCTCCAACAGGGGGCTAGGGGAAAAACTGTTTTTT
NA	TRBV30	16	TRBJ1-6	NA	CAPPAPGKQGNSPLHF	TGTGCCCCCCCGGCCCCCGGGAAACAGGGAAATTCACCCCTCCACTTT
NA	TRBV25-1	14	TRBJ1-3	NA	CASSESRVGNTIYF	TGTGCCAGCAGTGAATCCCGGGTGGGAAACACCATATATTTT
NA	TRBV23-1	13	TRBJ2-1	NA	CASSQSNFNEQFF	TGCGCCAGCAGTCAATCTAACTTCAATGAGCAGTTCTTC
once	TRBV7-8	15	TRBJ2-3	NA	CASSLGGHGPDTQYF	TGTGCCAGCAGCTTAGGAGGCCACGGCCCAGATACGCAGTATTTT